Sequencing of this T cell receptor (beta chain) was carried out in a study of T cell changes during pregnancy in multiple sclerosis (dated by TCRdb to about 2019). Regarding the research as a whole: The study looked at changes in the T cell repertoire across pregnancy in women with multiple sclerosis.

The library was built by means of the immunoSEQ multiplex PCR assay. Drawn from immuneACCESS, this table holds only the in-frame rearrangements with V and J called that TCRdb kept. Clones are partly lost; checked studies trace under half to an unresolved V gene and leave the rest unexplained. This sample holds under 100,000 clones; about 96% were observed only once. The ten top clones hold over 0.95% of the sample. Details on this clone: Its cognate antigen has yet to be identified. Per-nucleotide qualities are absent, and no much larger clonotype sits a single base away.

Trimmed from V: 7 bases; trimmed from J: 0 bases; junction bases lacking a gene match: 6. The CDR3 goes from the cysteine to the phenylalanine over 16 residues. Here the CDR3 DNA is all that survives: 48 bases in frame from base 1. CDR1 and CDR2 (SNHLY, FYNNEI) derive from the germline V gene. Recombination linked TRBV2 to TRBJ1-4; TRBD1 lines up with 9 middle nucleotides. Specimen: peripheral blood, collected in the second trimester of pregnancy. This receptor was obtained from a female donor with multiple sclerosis, enrolled in a pregnancy study. The sequenced DNA is TGTGCCAGCAAAGGGACAGGGTACGCAACTAATGAAAAACTGTTTTTT. Translated, this gives CASKGTGYATNEKLFF.